This T cell receptor (beta chain) was recovered during a study of cytomegalovirus exposure and HLA in healthy donors. General study findings and limits: Accurate HLA-A and HLA-B prediction from TCR beta sequences was reported for most subjects. About 90% or about 30% of the time was how often most TCR beta V segments were productive, according to an earlier analysis. Later examination showed HLA-associated TCR beta chains had greater clonal expansion than equally common others. The CMV antigen specificity of three CMV-associated chains was confirmed through in vitro analysis.

Details on this clone: No antigen is known for it.

PCR employed 60 Vbeta and 13 Jbeta primers. Sequenced by immunoSEQ multiplex PCR; TCRdb stores in-frame clones only, minus some. Of about 190,000 clones in the sample, 70% to 90% were seen once. The sequencing input was PBMCs. The clonotype originates from a woman aged 18-29 years in good health and CMV-seropositive.

In DNA, the CDR3 is TGCGCCAGCAGCCAGGACACAGGGTGGGTCACTGAAGCTTTCTTT. It specifies CASSQDTGWVTEAFF. The gene calls are TRBV4-3 and TRBJ1-1, with D possibly TRBD1 on 6 matching bases. Germline CDR1 is LGHNA and CDR2 is YSLEER. The CDR3 sequence is 15 residues long. The V end lost 3 bases, the J end lost 4 bases, and 15 bases lay between the germline ends.